The TCR beta chain under discussion was sequenced for a study of CD8 T cells in Susac syndrome. This clonotype was observed a few times. This CDR3 is built from 12 residues. V was cut by 7 bases and J by 2 bases, with 11 bases left in between. Germline V gives CDR1 DFQATT, CDR2 SNEGSKA (reference sequence). Random hexamers were used to reverse transcribe the RNA input (about 0.45 to 1 ug). An immunoSEQ multiplex PCR amplified TCR beta CDR3 over 54 Vbeta and 13 Jbeta. TCRdb reanalysed the immunoSEQ multiplex PCR reads using MiXCR and keeps one entry per CDR3 protein. Altogether about 180,000 distinct CDR3 sequences are present, 90% to 95% being singletons, with the ten largest covering roughly 0.12%.

Specimen: CD4+ T cells from PBMCs. The sequence came from a human donor with Susac syndrome. V and J are TRBV20-1 and TRBJ2-5, with D maybe TRBD1 (6 bases). Here the CDR3 DNA reads TGCAGTGTAGCCAGGGGACAAGAGACCCAGTACTTC. Translation: CSVARGQETQYF.